This TCR beta chain was profiled in a study of blood T cell repertoires in COVID-19. From germline, CDR1 is SGHRS and CDR2 YFSETQ. The CDR3 is 16 residues long. Between the trimmed V and J ends, which lost 4 bases and 0 bases, there was a span of 14 bases. Categorization into cohorts depended on clinical history that participants reported. Produced via immunoSEQ multiplex PCR; TCRdb's table is partial and in-frame only. This table has about 380,000 clones, approximately 90% appearing once. This clonotype was obtained from a woman between 18 and 29 years old who had recovered from COVID-19. The sample comprised PBMCs or T cells enriched from blood (not recorded which). This sequence joins TRBV5-1 and TRBJ1-3, with D hard to call. The CDR3 reads CASSPLGRVSGNTIYF. The CDR3 nucleotides read TGCGCCAGCAGCCCCCTCGGGAGGGTCTCTGGAAACACCATATATTTT.